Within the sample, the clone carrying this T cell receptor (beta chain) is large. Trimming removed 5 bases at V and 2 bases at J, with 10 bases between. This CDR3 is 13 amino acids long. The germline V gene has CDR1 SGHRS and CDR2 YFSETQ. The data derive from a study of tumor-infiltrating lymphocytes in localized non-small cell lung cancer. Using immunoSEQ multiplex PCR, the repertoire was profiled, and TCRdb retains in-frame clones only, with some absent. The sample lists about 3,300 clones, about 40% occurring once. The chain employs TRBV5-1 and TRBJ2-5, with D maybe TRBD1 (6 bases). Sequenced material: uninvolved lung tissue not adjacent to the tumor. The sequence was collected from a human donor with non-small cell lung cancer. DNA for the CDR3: TGCGCCAGCAGGGTGACAGGACAAGAGACCCAGTACTTC. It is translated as CASRVTGQETQYF.